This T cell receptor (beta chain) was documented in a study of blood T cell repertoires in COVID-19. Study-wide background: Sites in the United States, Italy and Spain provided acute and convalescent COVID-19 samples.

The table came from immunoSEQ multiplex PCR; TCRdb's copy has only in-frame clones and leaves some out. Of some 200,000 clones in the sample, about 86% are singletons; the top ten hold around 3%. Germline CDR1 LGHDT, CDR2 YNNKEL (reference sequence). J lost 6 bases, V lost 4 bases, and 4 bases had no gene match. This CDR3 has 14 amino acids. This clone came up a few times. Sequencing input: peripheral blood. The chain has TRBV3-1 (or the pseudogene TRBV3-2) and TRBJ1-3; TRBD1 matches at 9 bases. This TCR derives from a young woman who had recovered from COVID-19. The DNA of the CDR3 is TGTGCCAGCAGCCCTAGGACAGGGGCAAACACCATATATTTT. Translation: CASSPRTGANTIYF.